This entry features one TCR beta chain sequence. What it recognizes is unknown. The use of a sample-barcoded 5' primer and a J-beta primer mix characterized a second PCR of roughly 7 to 12 cycles. TCRdb re-derived calls from the 5' RACE reads in MiXCR, one entry per CDR3 protein. The sample lists around 1,700,000 distinct CDR3 sequences; roughly 28% were seen once. The data stem from a study of blood T cells in healthy people across ages. Whole-study findings and limits: Researchers report that TCR beta diversity correlated strongly with naive T cell percentage. Possibly, changes in expanded clonotypes were confounded because donor CMV status was unknown.

Aged about 6 to 100, donors were systemically healthy Caucasians from Russia. Isolation of PBMCs gave at least 7 million cells per sample. This CDR3 is built from 15 residues. Trimming shortened V by 4 bases and J by 5 bases, and 14 bases separated the two germline ends. Germline-derived CDR1 and CDR2 are LGHDT and YNNKEL (reference sequence). The receptor comes from a woman aged 30 to 39 in good health. The chain employs TRBV3-1 and TRBJ2-2; D is tentatively TRBD1 or TRBD2 (6 bases each). Sequencing was done on a sample of blood. CDR3 loop: CASSPRGRGTGELFF. CDR3 nucleotide sequence: TGTGCCAGCAGCCCACGGGGGCGTGGGACCGGGGAGCTGTTTTTT.